The TCR beta chain described here comes from a study of blood T cell repertoires in COVID-19. Looking at the study overall: COVID-19 samples from acute and convalescent phases originated in the United States, Italy and Spain. In each case, the material was cDNA or gDNA derived from T cells, B-cell-depleted T cells, or PBMCs.

CDR3 length equals 16 residues. V was trimmed by 2 bases and J by 6 bases, leaving 19 bases between them. The germline V gene encodes CDR1 SGHTA and CDR2 FQGNSA. In the original analysis: Amplification of reference gene primers was used by the study to estimate nucleated cell counts. Method: immunoSEQ multiplex PCR; TCRdb's copy keeps in-frame clones and lacks some. D and trimming come from the DNA, and the V and J calls and clone size come from that table. Found here are 67,000 or so clones, around 83% of them singletons; the top ten hold roughly 28%. The chain joins TRBV7-2 to TRBJ1-1; a weak D match, TRBD1 (5 bases). Material: peripheral blood. The receptor comes from a man between 65 and 85 years old with acute or convalescent COVID-19. CDR3 sequence (DNA): TGTGCCAGCAGCTTAACCCGCCAACTGGGGCTAGCTGAAGCTTTCTTT. It translates to CASSLTRQLGLAEAFF.